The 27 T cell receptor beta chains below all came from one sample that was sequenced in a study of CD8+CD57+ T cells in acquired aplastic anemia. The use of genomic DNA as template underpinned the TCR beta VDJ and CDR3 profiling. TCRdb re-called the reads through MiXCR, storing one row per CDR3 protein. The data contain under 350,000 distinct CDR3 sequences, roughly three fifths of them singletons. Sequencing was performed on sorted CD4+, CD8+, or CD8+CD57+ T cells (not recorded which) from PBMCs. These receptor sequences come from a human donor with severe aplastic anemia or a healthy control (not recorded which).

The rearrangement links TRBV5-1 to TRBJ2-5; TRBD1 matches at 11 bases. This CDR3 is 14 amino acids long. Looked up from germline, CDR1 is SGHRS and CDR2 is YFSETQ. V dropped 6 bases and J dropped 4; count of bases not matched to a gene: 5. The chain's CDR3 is CASTGQGASETQYF. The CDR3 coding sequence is TGCGCCAGCACAGGACAGGGGGCTTCAGAGACCCAGTACTTC.

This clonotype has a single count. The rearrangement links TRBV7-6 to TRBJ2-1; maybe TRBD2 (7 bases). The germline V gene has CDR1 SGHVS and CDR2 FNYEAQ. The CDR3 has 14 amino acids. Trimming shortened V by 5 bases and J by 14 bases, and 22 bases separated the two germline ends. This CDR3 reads CASSPGEGGTTKFF. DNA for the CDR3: TGTGCCAGCAGCCCGGGGGAGGGGGGGACAACCAAGTTCTTC.

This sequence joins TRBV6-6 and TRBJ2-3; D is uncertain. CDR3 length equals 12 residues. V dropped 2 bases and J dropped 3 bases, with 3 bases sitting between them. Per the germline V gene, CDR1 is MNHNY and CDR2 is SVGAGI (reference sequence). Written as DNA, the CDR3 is TGTGCCAGCAGTTACCCGACAGATACGCAGTATTTT. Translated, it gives CASSYPTDTQYF.

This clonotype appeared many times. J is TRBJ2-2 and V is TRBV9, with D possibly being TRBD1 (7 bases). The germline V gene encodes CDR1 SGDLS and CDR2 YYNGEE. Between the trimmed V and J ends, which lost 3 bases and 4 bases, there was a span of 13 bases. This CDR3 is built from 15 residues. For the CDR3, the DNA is TGTGCCAGCAGCGGGAGGGGGCCCAGCACCGGGGAGCTGTTTTTT. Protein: CASSGRGPSTGELFF.

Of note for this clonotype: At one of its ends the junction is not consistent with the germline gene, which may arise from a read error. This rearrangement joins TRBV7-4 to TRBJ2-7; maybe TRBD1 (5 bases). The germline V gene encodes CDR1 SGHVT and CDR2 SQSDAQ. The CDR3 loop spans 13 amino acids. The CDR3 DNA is TGTGCCAGCAGCTCCGACACCGACAGCACCCACGGCTTC. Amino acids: CASSSDTDSTHGF.

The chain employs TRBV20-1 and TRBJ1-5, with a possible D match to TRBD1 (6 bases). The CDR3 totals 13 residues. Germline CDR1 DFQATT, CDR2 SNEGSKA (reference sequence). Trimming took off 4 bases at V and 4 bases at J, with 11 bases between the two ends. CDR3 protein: CSATRDTNQPQHF. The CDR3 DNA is TGCAGTGCTACCCGGGACACTAATCAGCCCCAGCATTTT.

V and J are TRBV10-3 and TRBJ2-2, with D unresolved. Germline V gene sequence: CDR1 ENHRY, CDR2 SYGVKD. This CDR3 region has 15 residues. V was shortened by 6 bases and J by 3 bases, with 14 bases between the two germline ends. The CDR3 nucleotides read TGTGCCATCAGCCGATCTTCAGGTGACACCGGGGAGCTGTTTTTT. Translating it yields CAISRSSGDTGELFF.

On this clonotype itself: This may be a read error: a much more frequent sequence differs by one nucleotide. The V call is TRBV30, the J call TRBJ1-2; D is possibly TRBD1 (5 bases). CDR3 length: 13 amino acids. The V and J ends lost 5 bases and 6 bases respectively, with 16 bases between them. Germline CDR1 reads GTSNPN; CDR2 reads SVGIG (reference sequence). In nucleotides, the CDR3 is TGTGCCTGGGCGACAGAAGCGAACCATGGCTACACCTTC. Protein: CAWATEANHGYTF.

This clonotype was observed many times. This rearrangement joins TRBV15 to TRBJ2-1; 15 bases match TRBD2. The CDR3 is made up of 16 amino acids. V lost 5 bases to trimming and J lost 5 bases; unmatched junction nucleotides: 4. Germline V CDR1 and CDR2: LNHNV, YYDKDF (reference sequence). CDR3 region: CATSGRTSGGDNEQFF. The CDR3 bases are TGTGCCACCAGCGGCCGGACTAGCGGGGGGGACAATGAGCAGTTCTTC.

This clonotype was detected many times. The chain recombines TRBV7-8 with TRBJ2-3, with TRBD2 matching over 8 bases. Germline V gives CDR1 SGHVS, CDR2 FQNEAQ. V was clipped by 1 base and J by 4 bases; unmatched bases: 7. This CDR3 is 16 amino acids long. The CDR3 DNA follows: TGTGCCAGCAGCTTAGTTAGCGGGGCCTCGGCAGATACGCAGTATTTT. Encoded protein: CASSLVSGASADTQYF.

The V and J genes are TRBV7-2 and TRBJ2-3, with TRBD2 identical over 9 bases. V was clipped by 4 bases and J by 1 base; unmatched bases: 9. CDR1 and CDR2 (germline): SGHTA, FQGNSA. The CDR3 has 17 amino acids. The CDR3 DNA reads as TGTGCCAGCAGCTCAGGTCGTCGACTAGCGGGCACAGATACGCAGTATTTT. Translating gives CASSSGRRLAGTDTQYF.

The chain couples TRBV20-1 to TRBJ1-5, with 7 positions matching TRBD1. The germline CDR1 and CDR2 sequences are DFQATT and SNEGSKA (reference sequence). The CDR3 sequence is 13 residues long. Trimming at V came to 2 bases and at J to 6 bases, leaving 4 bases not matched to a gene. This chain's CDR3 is CSARSQGPQPQHF. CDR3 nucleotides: TGCAGTGCTAGATCACAGGGGCCTCAGCCCCAGCATTTT.

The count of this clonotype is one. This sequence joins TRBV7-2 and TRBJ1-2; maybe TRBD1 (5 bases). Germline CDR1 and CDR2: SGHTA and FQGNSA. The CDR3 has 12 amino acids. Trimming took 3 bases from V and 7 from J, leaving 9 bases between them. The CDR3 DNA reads TGTGCCAGCAGCTTGATAGGGACTGGCTACACCTTC. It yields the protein CASSLIGTGYTF.

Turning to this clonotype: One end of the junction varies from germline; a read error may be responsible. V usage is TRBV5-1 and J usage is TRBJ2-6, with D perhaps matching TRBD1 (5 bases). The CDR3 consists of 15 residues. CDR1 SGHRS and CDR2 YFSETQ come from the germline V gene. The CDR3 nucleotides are TGTGCCAGCAGTTATAGGGGAACTGGGGCCAACGTCCTGACTTTC. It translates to CASSYRGTGANVLTF. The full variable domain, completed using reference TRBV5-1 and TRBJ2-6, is KAGVTQTPRYLIKTRGQQVTLSCSPISGHRSVSWYQQTPGQGLQFLFEYFSETQRNKGNFPGRFSGRQFSNSRSEMNVSTLELGDSALYLCASSYRGTGANVLTFGAGSRLTVL.

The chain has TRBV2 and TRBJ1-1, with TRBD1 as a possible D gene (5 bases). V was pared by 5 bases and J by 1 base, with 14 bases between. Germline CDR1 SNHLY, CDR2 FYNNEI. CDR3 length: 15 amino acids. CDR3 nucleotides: TGTGCCAGCAGTAGGGGCGATCTACCGAACACTGAAGCTTTCTTT. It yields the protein CASSRGDLPNTEAFF.

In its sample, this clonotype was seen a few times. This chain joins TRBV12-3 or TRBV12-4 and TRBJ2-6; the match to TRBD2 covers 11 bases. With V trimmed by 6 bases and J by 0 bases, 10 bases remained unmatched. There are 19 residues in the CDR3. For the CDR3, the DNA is TGTGCCAGCAGGGCTCTAGCGGGAGGTCTGCGCTCTGGGGCCAACGTCCTGACTTTC. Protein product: CASRALAGGLRSGANVLTF.

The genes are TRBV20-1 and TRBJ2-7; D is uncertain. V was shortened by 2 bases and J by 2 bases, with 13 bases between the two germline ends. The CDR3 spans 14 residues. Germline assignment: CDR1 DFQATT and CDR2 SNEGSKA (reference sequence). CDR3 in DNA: TGCAGTGCTAGACCTCCTAGGCCCCCCTACGAGCAGTACTTC. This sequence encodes CSARPPRPPYEQYF.

The CDR3 loop reads CSVPGQTGNEQFF. In DNA form, the CDR3 reads TGCAGTGTACCGGGACAGACAGGCAATGAGCAGTTCTTC. V is TRBV20-1 and J is TRBJ2-1; 7 bases align to TRBD1. V shed 7 bases, J shed 6 bases, and the junction held 9 bases outside the gene matches. Germline CDR1 is DFQATT and CDR2 is SNEGSKA (reference sequence). The CDR3 has 13 residues.

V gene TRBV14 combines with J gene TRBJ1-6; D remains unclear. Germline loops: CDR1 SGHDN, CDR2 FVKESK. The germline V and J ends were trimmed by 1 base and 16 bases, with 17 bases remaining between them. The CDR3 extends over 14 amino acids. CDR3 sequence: CASSQVEGRRALHF. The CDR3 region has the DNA TGTGCCAGCAGCCAAGTTGAGGGCCGGCGGGCTCTCCACTTT.

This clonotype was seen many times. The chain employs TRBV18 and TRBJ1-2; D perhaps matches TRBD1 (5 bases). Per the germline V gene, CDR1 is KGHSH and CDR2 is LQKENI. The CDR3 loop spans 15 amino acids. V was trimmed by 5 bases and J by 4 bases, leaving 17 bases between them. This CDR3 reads CASSTTVSPGYGYTF. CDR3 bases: TGTGCCAGCTCAACGACAGTATCTCCTGGCTATGGCTACACCTTC.

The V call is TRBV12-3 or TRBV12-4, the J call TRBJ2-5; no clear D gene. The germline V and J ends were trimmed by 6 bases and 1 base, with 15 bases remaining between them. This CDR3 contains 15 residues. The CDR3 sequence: CASSLPHGRQETQYF. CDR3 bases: TGTGCCAGCAGCTTACCTCACGGGCGCCAAGAGACCCAGTACTTC.

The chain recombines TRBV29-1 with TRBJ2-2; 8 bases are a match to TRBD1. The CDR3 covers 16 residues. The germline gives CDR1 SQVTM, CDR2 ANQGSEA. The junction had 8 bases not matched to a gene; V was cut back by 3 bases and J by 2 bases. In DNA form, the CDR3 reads TGCAGCGTTGACCAGCCGGGACAGGCTAACACCGGGGAGCTGTTTTTT. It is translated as CSVDQPGQANTGELFF.

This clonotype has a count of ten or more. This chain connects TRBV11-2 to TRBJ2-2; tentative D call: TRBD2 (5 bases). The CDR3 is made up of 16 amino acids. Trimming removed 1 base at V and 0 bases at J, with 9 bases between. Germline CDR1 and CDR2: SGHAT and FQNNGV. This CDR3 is CASSLVGVPNTGELFF. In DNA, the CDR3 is TGTGCCAGCAGCTTAGTCGGGGTCCCGAACACCGGGGAGCTGTTTTTT.

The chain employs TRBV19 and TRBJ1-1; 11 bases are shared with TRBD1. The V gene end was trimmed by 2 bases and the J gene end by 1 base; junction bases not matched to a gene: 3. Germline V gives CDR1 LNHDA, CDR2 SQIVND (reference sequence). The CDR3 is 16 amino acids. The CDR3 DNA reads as TGTGCCAGTAGTATAAGGGGGACAGGGGGGAACACTGAAGCTTTCTTT. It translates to CASSIRGTGGNTEAFF.

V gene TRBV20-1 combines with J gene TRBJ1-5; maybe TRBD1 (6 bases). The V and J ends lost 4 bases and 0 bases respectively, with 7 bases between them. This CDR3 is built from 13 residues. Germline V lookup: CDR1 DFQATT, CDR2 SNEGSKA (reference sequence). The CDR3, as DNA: TGCAGTGCTAAGGGGGATAGCAATCAGCCCCAGCATTTT. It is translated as CSAKGDSNQPQHF.

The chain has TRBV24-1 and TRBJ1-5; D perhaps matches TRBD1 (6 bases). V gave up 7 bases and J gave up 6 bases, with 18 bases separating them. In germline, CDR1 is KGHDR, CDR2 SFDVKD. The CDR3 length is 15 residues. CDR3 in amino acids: CATSQGRGAGQPQHF. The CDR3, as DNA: TGTGCCACCAGCCAGGGGAGAGGGGCTGGTCAGCCCCAGCATTTT.

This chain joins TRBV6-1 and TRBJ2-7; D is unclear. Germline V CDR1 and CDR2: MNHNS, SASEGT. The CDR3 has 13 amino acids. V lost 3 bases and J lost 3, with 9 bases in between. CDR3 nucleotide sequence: TGTGCCAGCAGTGATGTACGCAACTACGAGCAGTACTTC. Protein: CASSDVRNYEQYF.